The clone carrying this TCR beta chain was observed a handful of times. The antigen is not known. This sample is drawn from a study of OX40 agonist ivuxolimab in advanced cancers. Libraries were prepared by immunoSEQ multiplex PCR; TCRdb keeps only in-frame clonotypes and omits some of them. The data show 75,000 to 95,000 clones, about 85% seen once. Regarding the study as a whole: The authors did not determine the antigen specificity of the expanded peripheral T cells. CD8+ T cells were the subset that, on average, had more expanded clones than CD4+. The CD4+ and CD8+ T cells in the blood had expanded clonally by week 6 at 0.1 to 3.0 mg/kg.

CDR3 length equals 12 residues. The trim removed 6 bases at V and 2 bases at J, leaving 2 bases unmatched. Germline values: CDR1 SQVTM, CDR2 ANQGSEA. The receptor comes from an adult with an advanced solid tumor such as melanoma, head and neck, liver or kidney cancer. The chain couples TRBV29-1 to TRBJ1-2; 8 bases agree with TRBD1. Sequenced material: CD4+ or CD8+ T cells sorted from blood, taken in a trial of the OX40 agonist ivuxolimab. The CDR3 region is CSVRQGNYGYTF. In DNA form, the CDR3 reads TGCAGCGTGAGACAGGGGAACTATGGCTACACCTTC.